This T cell receptor beta chain derives from a study of cytomegalovirus exposure and HLA in healthy donors (dated by TCRdb to 2017 to 2019). Describing the broader study: An earlier analysis of approximately 640 of the donors reported approximately 300 Gb of sequence data and some 120 million unique TCR beta sequences from 150 million to 200 million T cells. The study aimed to test whether cataloging public T cell receptors could reveal signatures of past pathogen exposure. The number of donors typed differed by locus, with roughly 620-640 for A, B, C, DRB1 and DQB1, more than 500 for DQA1, 600 to 610 for DPA1, and about 450 for DPB1. Five DR-DQ haplotypes were treated as single units for association and clustering because of strong linkage in the cohort. Alongside the repertoire data, information on donor age, sex, ethnicity and CMV serostatus was compiled. In addition to the first cohort of approximately 650 subjects, a separate validation cohort of over 90 different subjects was used. In an earlier analysis of 500 to 650 of the donors, high-throughput TCR beta sequencing was used to judge whether each TCR beta V gene segment behaved as functional or pseudogenic. High-throughput TCR immunosequencing, statistical association of individual TCRs with disease status, and machine learning were combined to predict cytomegalovirus infection status. Among 300 to 500 genotyped donors of the cohort, an average of approximately 240,000 unique TCR beta nucleotide sequences was sequenced per donor, of which 15% to 20% were non-productive. A later analysis re-analyzed previously published TCR beta repertoires from 650 to 800 donors and added high-resolution HLA genotyping to study TCR occurrence patterns. In the later analysis, no new phenotypic data were used to find candidate immune exposures; instead, reliance was placed on TCR beta sequences and their occurrence across donors. Roughly 300 gigabases of sequencing data and around 90 million unique TCR sequences made up an early release that covered 500 to 700 HLA-typed donors. A later genetic analysis used genome-wide SNP genotypes for about 65% of the roughly 670 donors, treating that subset as a discovery cohort. Every repertoire in the discovery cohort had been generated on one and the same sequencing platform. Of the 350 to 450 genotyped donors, less than 85% were placed in the genetic ancestry cluster associated with self-reported Caucasian donors. Using immunosequencing, the study profiled T cell repertoires from 500 to 800 subjects and related those repertoires to cytomegalovirus serostatus. HLA typing covered class I and class II loci at four-digit resolution. The study at large found these results: When HLA alleles, especially DR and DQ, strongly co-occurred, TCR associations were difficult to assign to individual alleles. Compared with the approximately 670-donor mean, donors in an Asian-associated ancestry cluster had fewer N-insertions in productive TCRs, according to a later genetic analysis. Most CMV-associated TCR beta chains appeared to be HLA-restricted in a later analysis, and the HLA associations seemed to be driven largely by CMV exposure. Because counts were too low, 15 to 20 rarely observed V segments, including chromosome 9 orphons, were left out of the earlier analysis of roughly 600 of the donors. Across donors, most TCR sequences were observed very rarely, whereas some public TCRs were present in many individuals. The authors suggested that the approach could potentially be generalized to other disease states and immunological phenotypes. In this cohort, only TCR beta chains were sequenced, and detectable features were limited by the absence of alpha or paired-chain data. An earlier analysis of around 500 of the donors showed that most TCR beta V segments appeared in productive rearrangements either about 87% or about 30% of the time, which broadly matched IMGT annotations. Several of the top co-occurrence clusters appeared to be linked to parvovirus B19, influenza, CMV and Epstein-Barr virus, according to a later analysis. Some IMGT-functional V segments, including TRBV6-2 and TRBV6-3, could not be told apart with the 87-base-pair reads, so those segments were excluded. For the cohort, immune exposure information was limited to CMV serostatus. An association between a missense DCLRE1C variant and V-gene and J-gene trimming of TCR beta chains was found in a later genetic analysis and replicated in an independent cohort. A few of the identified cytomegalovirus-associated TCR beta chains were confirmed in vitro to be specific for cytomegalovirus antigens. According to a later analysis, TCR association rates differed among HLA loci, with DRB1 alleles showing the most associated TCRs and HLA-C alleles showing the fewest. Because HLA typing was unavailable for some donors at each locus, only the typed subset was used in association tests. A further reported finding was that TCR beta sequences accurately predicted the HLA-A and HLA-B alleles for most subjects in the first cohort. Compared with equally common non-associated chains, HLA-associated TCR beta chains in a later analysis were more clonally expanded and had lower generation probabilities. A group of highly shared sequence variants was considered likely to be a technical artifact of the sequencing pipeline. Correlated functional status among segregating V segments might be attributable to linkage disequilibrium, but an unknown experimental factor could not be ruled out. Roughly uniform sequencing depth across donors was assumed in presence/absence analyses, although this assumption may not hold. Cytomegalovirus status was reported to be diagnosed by the classifier with high specificity and sensitivity in both the original and validation cohorts. The study gave a list of 150 to 200 TCR beta chains associated with cytomegalovirus. In a later analysis, around 15,000 TCR beta sequences were associated with specific HLA alleles at a false discovery rate of 0.05.

Library prep was done by the immunoSEQ multiplex PCR assay. The multiplex PCR relied on a mix of 60 forward primers for TCR Vbeta segments and 13 reverse primers for TCR Jbeta segments. A multiplex PCR assay on genomic DNA amplified the CDR3 region of rearranged TCR beta genes. The Illumina HiSeq System was used to sequence the amplified TCR beta libraries as 87-base-pair reads. Turning to the authors' computational methods: In a later analysis, roughly 80 million unique TCR beta chains were counted across the roughly 670 repertoires, and about 10 million of these chains were shared by at least two donors. Raw reads were error-corrected and collapsed into unique sequences with a nearest-neighbor algorithm that merged closely related sequences to remove PCR and sequencing errors. Alignment of CDR3 sequences to IMGT reference sequences was used to assign V, D and J gene segments. For a sequence to be retained, a match of at least six nucleotides was required to both a V gene segment and a J gene segment. A rearrangement counted as productive if the CDR3 had no stop codons and remained in frame with V and J, and every other rearrangement counted as non-productive. CDR3 was defined according to IMGT convention as the region running from the second conserved V-encoded cysteine to the conserved J-encoded phenylalanine. In an earlier analysis of around 600 of the donors, sequences lacking an unambiguous match to a single V gene segment were excluded. In an earlier analysis of a few hundred of the donors, V segments were called functional above 56.7% productive rearrangements and were called segregating when the between-donor standard deviation exceeded 5%. To diagnose cytomegalovirus status from the catalog of TCR beta chain sequences, a statistical classification framework was built. V and J gene assignment, in a later analysis, came from comparing TCR nucleotide sequences with IMGT/GENE-DB human TR gene sequences. In a later analysis, CDR3 sequences and most-parsimonious VDJ recombination scenarios were assigned using the TCRdist pipeline. In a later analysis, each TCR beta chain was defined by its CDR3 amino acid sequence together with its V-gene family, and reads lacking a unique V-gene family were excluded. In a later analysis, 450 to 600 highly shared, low-generation-probability nucleotide sequences were removed to address suspected cross-contamination and a sequencing artifact. For each public chain, a later analysis derived a clonal expansion index from normalized ranks of inferred template counts within each repertoire. In a later analysis, generation probabilities were computed with a VDJ recombination model fitted to out-of-frame rearrangements, and the resulting probabilities were checked against IGoR. Hypergeometric tests were used in a later analysis to score TCR-TCR, TCR-HLA and TCR-CMV co-occurrence, with a repertoire-size bias correction applied to the TCR pairs. False discovery rates were estimated in a later analysis by permuting HLA or CMV assignments 20 times. A later analysis grouped co-occurring TCRs with DBSCAN, adding TCRdist sequence similarity when clustering within HLA-allele-positive subsets. For co-occurrence clustering, repertoires with fewer than 30,000 or more than 120,000 public chains were excluded, along with 4 to 6 repertoires with anomalous nucleotide sharing. TCRdb mirrors the immuneACCESS table, restricted to in-frame sequences. Some clones are absent from its copies; in checked studies, under half trace to an unresolved V gene, and the reason for the others is unknown. Clonal size and the V and J genes are those of that table, whereas D and trimming came from the DNA. Present in this sample are fewer than 250,000 clones, 70% to 80% of which were seen just once. Roughly 0.4% of the sample is held by the ten biggest clonotypes.

The germline V gene provides CDR1 SGHNT and CDR2 YENEEA. V drops 2 bases and J drops 2 bases, leaving 16 bases in between. There are 17 amino acids in the CDR3, from cysteine to phenylalanine inclusive. Here the CDR3 DNA is all that survives: 51 bases in frame from base 1. A word on this clone: Its antigen remains undetermined. No per-base quality is available; no much larger clone lies one base away.

In total, approximately 700 healthy bone marrow donors made up the cohort. At the time of sampling, every cohort member was nominally healthy, though immune exposures that went unrecorded were likely present. The donor tested CMV seropositive and was one of the 289 seropositive cohort members. Each donor provided a peripheral blood sample, and peripheral blood mononuclear cells were used for TCR beta sequencing. Genomic DNA was extracted from the blood cell samples with the Qiagen DNeasy Blood Extraction Kit. The sequenced sample consisted of PBMCs. The sequence links TRBV11-3 to TRBJ2-1, with TRBD2 tentatively as D gene (6 bases match). The receptor was isolated from a male donor in good health and CMV-seropositive. The DNA sequence reads TGTGCCAGCAGCTTACTGAGCGGGCCTAGCACCTACAATGAGCAGTTCTTC. This yields the protein CASSLLSGPSTYNEQFF.